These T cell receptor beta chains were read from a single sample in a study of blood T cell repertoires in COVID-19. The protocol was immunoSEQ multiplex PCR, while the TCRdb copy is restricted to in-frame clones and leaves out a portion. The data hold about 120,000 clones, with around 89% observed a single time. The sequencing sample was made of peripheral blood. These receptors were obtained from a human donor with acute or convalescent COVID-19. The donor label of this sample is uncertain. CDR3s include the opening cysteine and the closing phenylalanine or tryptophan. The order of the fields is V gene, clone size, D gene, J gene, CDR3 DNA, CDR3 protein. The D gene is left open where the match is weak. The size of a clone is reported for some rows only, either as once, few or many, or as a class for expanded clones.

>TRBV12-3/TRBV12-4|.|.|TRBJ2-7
TGTGCCAGCACCTTCGGTAGCGGCGAGCAGTACTTC
CASTFGSGEQYF
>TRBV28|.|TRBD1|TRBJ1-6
TGTGCCAGCAAGACAGGGGAACTGCCCCTCCACTTT
CASKTGELPLHF
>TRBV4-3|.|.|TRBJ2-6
TGCGCCAGCAGCCAAGGATGGTTCTCCGGCTCTGGGGCCAACGTCCTGACTTTC
CASSQGWFSGSGANVLTF
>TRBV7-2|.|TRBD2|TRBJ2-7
TGTGCCAGCAGCTTAGAACTAGCGGGGGACCAACGTCAGTACTTC
CASSLELAGDQRQYF
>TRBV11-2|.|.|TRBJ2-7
TGTGCCAGCAGCCCAGTTTCCGAGCAGTACTTC
CASSPVSEQYF
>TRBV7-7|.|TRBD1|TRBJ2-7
TGTGCCAGCAGCACCCAGGGGGACAGGGGCCACGAGCAGTACTTC
CASSTQGDRGHEQYF
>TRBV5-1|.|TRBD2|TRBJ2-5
TGCGCCGCCAGCAGAGGCGGGGGACCCCAAGAGACCCAGTACTTC
CAASRGGGPQETQYF
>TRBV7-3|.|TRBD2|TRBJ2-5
TGTGCCAGCAGCTTAGGGGTAGCGGGGGGAAAAGAGACCCAGTACTTC
CASSLGVAGGKETQYF
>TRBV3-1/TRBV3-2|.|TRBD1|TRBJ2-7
TGTGCCAGCAGCCGGGACAGGTCCTACTACGAGCAGTACTTC
CASSRDRSYYEQYF
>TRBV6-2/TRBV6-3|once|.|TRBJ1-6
TGTGCCAGCAGTTACTCGGGACAAGGGAATTCACCCCTCCACTTT
CASSYSGQGNSPLHF
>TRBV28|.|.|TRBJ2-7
TGTGCCAGCAACTCACCAGGGCACGGGCAGTACTTC
CASNSPGHGQYF
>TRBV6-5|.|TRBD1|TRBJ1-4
TGTGCCAGCAGTAACACAGGGGCCTTAAGGGAAAAACTGTTTTTT
CASSNTGALREKLFF
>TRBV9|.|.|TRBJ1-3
TGTGCCAGCAGCTCCCGCCGGGAGGGAAACACCATATATTTT
CASSSRREGNTIYF
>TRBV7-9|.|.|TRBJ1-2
TGTGCCGGACGGACAGCCAACAGAGCTAACTATGGCTACACCTTC
CAGRTANRANYGYTF
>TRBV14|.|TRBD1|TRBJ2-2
TGTGCCAGCAGCCAATACCAGGGGGCCGGGGAGCTGTTTTTT
CASSQYQGAGELFF
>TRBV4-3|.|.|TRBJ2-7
TGCGCCAGCAGCCAAAGACAGGCCCCCAGCGCCTACGAGCAGTACTTC
CASSQRQAPSAYEQYF
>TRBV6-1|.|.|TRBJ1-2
TGTGCCAGCAGTGAAGTGGCAGTCTATGGCTACACCTTC
CASSEVAVYGYTF
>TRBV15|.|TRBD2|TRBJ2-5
TGTGCCACCAGCAGAGAAAGCGGGAGGGATATCGAGACCCAGTACTTC
CATSRESGRDIETQYF
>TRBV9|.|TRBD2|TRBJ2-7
TGTGCCAGCAGCGTCAGCCCCACTAGCGGCTACGAGCAGTACTTC
CASSVSPTSGYEQYF
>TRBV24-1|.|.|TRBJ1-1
TGTGCCACCAGTGATGGGGACTTACTGAAGGGATTGAACACTGAAGCTTTCTTT
CATSDGDLLKGLNTEAFF
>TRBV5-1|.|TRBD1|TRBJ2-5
TGCGCCAGCAGCTTGACAGGGGGAAGTGAGACCCAGTACTTC
CASSLTGGSETQYF
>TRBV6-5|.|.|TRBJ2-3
TGTGCCAGCAGTTACGGGGGGGGGCTAGTAGATACGCAGTATTTT
CASSYGGGLVDTQYF
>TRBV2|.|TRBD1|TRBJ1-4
TGTGCCAGCAGCCTCGACAGGGTAGATGAAAAACTGTTTTTT
CASSLDRVDEKLFF
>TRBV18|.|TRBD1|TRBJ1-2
TGTGCCAGCTCACCGACAGGGAATGGCTACACCTTC
CASSPTGNGYTF
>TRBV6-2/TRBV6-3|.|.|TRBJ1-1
TGTGCCAGCAGTTACTTACAACGGGGCACTGAAGCTTTCTTT
CASSYLQRGTEAFF
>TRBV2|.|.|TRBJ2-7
TGTGCCAGCGTAGGCCTGCACTACGGCGGGAACTACGAGCAGTACTTC
CASVGLHYGGNYEQYF
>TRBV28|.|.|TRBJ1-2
TGTGCCAGCAGTTCCCCCGGACAGAGTGTTTATGGCTACACCTTC
CASSSPGQSVYGYTF
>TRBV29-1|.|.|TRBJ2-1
TGCAGCGTTGAAGGGGGCCGTAGTTCCCCCTACAATGAGCAGTTCTTC
CSVEGGRSSPYNEQFF